A selection of T cell receptor beta chains follows, all from one sample in a study of blood T cell repertoires in COVID-19. Clones were read by immunoSEQ multiplex PCR, and TCRdb kept only the in-frame ones, dropping some. The sample lists some 210,000 clones, about 88% occurring once. Input material: peripheral blood. Receptor source: a woman between 40 and 55 years old who had recovered from COVID-19. Both conserved end residues are part of each CDR3. The D gene is left open where the match is weak.

TRBV23-1,20,TRBD1,CASSQFSCSWIEGATDTQYF
TRBV4-1,13,TRBD1,CASRLEQGSGAFF
TRBV5-6,17,-,CASSLLLASSNTGELFF
TRBV6-4,17,TRBD2,CASSFGLAGGPRDTQYF
TRBV6-2/TRBV6-3,13,-,CASSLLGTETQYF
TRBV15,18,-,CATSRGSNVGRAGNTIYF
TRBV7-6,16,TRBD2,CASSLVAGDSSYEQYF
TRBV7-9,17,-,CASSFPRAGIPNTEAFF
TRBV27,15,-,CASSSLRDNDYGYTF
TRBV24-1,15,TRBD2,CATSAWREGLNEQFF
TRBV9,16,-,CASSVEGGRSYNEQFF
TRBV5-1,17,TRBD1,CASSLHVLGQTVGGYTF
TRBV29-1,17,TRBD2,CSATGGKTSGSSYEQYF
TRBV19,18,TRBD2,CASSMKAGGPGSYNEQFF
TRBV7-2,14,TRBD2,CASSFQRERETQYF
TRBV4-1,20,-,CASSHQTRALRGASTDTQYF
TRBV27,17,-,CASSKDSPKTWDTEAFF
TRBV27,15,TRBD2,CASSLSGLAGETQYF
TRBV27,12,TRBD1,CASNTGGTEAFF
TRBV19,13,TRBD1,CASSRDRANEQYF
TRBV12-3/TRBV12-4,13,-,CASSHPADYGYTF
TRBV19,17,TRBD1,CASSQDRANPNSDTQYF
TRBV4-3,14,-,CASSQGAPGNTIYF
TRBV4-2,17,TRBD1,CASRQRAQGAANEKLFF
TRBV28,14,TRBD1,CASRTTGSGETQYF
TRBV28,15,TRBD2,CASSLGGRASDTQYF
TRBV13,16,TRBD2,CASSPREGLAVWEQYF
TRBV6-1,15,-,CASRGARERGNEQFF
TRBV10-2,14,TRBD1,CASCLDRMSGELFF
TRBV28,12,-,CASSGRGPEQFF
TRBV5-5,15,-,CASSLPGSGADTQYF
TRBV30,12,TRBD2,CAWRGLAGVQYF
TRBV9,15,-,CASSGLGVAKNIQYF
TRBV7-3,17,TRBD1,CASSLRPDRVSVDEQFF
TRBV5-6,12,-,CASSLVDYGEYF
TRBV27,12,-,CASSHGVDEQFF
TRBV27,15,TRBD1,CASRKQGGNGGELFF
TRBV27,15,-,CASSFDRENQETQYF
TRBV10-3,14,TRBD1,CAIRFGQGMTEAFF
TRBV28,14,-,CASSLESMNTEAFF
TRBV9,13,-,CASSVGVSTEQFF
TRBV6-4,14,-,CASSDSPGNYGYTF